The T cell receptor (beta chain) under discussion was sequenced for a study of PD-1 blockade in classical Hodgkin lymphoma. Study results and caveats: Patients starting nivolumab under 1 year after ASCT were excluded.

Here immunoSEQ multiplex PCR was the method, and the copy in TCRdb shows in-frame clones only, minus some. In the table there are approximately 20,000 clones, about 84% of which are singletons. A word on this clone: No antigen is known for it.

Sample time point: cycle 4 day 1 (C4D1), after six to seven weeks of nivolumab. Autologous stem cell transplantation was followed by relapse in every patient, and brentuximab vedotin exposure varied. The patients, who had relapsed/refractory classical Hodgkin lymphoma, achieved best responses of complete response, partial response or progressive disease. The CDR3 is made up of 16 amino acids. Germline assignment: CDR1 LGHNA and CDR2 YNFKEQ. Trimming took off 0 bases at V and 4 bases at J, with 15 bases between the two ends. The clonotype comes from a human donor with classical Hodgkin lymphoma. The sequenced sample was peripheral blood mononuclear cells (PBMCs), obtained before the fourth cycle of nivolumab. The chain joins TRBV4-2 to TRBJ1-2; the D is unclear. The CDR3 bases are TGTGCCAGCAGCCAAGATTCAGGTTCGGGGAGCTATGGCTACACCTTC. Translating gives CASSQDSGSGSYGYTF.